One sample yielded the 16 T cell receptor beta chains listed below, sequenced in a study of T-cell reconstitution after alpha-beta-depleted transplantation in children. During its preparation, the TCRbeta library received unique molecular identifiers. Via MiXCR, TCRdb re-called the PCR reads, giving one row per CDR3 protein. The sample contains some 240,000 distinct CDR3 sequences, 7.5% to 10% of which appear only once. Sequences were derived from PBMCs from the stem cell graft donor, sampled from the stem cell graft. The receptors were sampled from a human donor who donated a stem cell graft to a child with SCID.

This clonotype showed up many times. The V call is TRBV11-1, the J call TRBJ2-1, with D hard to call. The CDR3 covers 18 residues. Between the trimmed V and J ends, which lost 2 bases and 0 bases, there was a span of 17 bases. The V gene's germline CDR1 is SGHAT and CDR2 FQDESV (reference sequence). The CDR3 region is CASSLNTLVTGSYNEQFF. The CDR3 DNA is TGTGCCAGCAGCTTAAATACCCTGGTTACGGGCTCCTACAATGAGCAGTTCTTC. Combining the CDR3 with reference TRBV11-1 and TRBJ2-1 gives the whole variable domain EAEVAQSPRYKITEKSQAVAFWCDPISGHATLYWYRQILGQGPELLVQFQDESVVDDSQLPKDRFSAERLKGVDSTLKIQPAELGDSAMYLCASSLNTLVTGSYNEQFFGPGTRLTVL.

This clonotype was seen at least ten times. V and J are TRBV6-1 and TRBJ2-5; 11 positions match TRBD1. Trimming cost V 6 bases and J 2 bases; bases outside gene matches: 11. The CDR3 has 17 residues. CDR1 is MNHNS and CDR2 is SASEGT in the germline V gene. CDR3 in DNA: TGTGCCAGCAGCTTGGGACAGGGGGTTAGCTCACAAGAGACCCAGTACTTC. Translation: CASSLGQGVSSQETQYF.

This clonotype was counted many times. The chain is built from TRBV5-1 and TRBJ2-5; D ambiguous. The CDR3 is 14 residues long. V was pared by 5 bases and J by 5 bases, with 16 bases between. Germline CDR1 is SGHRS and CDR2 is YFSETQ. CDR3: CASSLLTTKETQYF. CDR3 coding DNA: TGCGCCAGCAGTCTATTAACAACTAAGGAGACCCAGTACTTC.

This clonotype was seen at least ten times. The chain couples TRBV6-2 or TRBV6-3 to TRBJ1-3; D ambiguous. From germline, CDR1 is MNHEY and CDR2 SVGEGT. This CDR3 contains 13 residues. Trimming cost V 6 bases and J 3 bases, with 9 bases left between them. In DNA, the CDR3 is TGTGCCAGCAGACCACCCAATGGAAACACCATATATTTT. The encoded protein is CASRPPNGNTIYF.

A note on this clonotype: A much larger clone differs from this one at a single base, so this may be a read error. The chain employs TRBV18 and TRBJ1-4; D is uncertain. V was clipped by 2 bases and J by 9 bases, with 16 bases between them. The CDR3 has 15 amino acids. CDR1 is KGHSH, CDR2 LQKENI, per germline. The CDR3 DNA reads as TGTGCCAGCTCACCAAAGGACCGTTTATATAAAAAACTGTTTTTT. It translates to CASSPKDRLYKKLFF.

The gene calls are TRBV2 and TRBJ1-1, with 9 bases matching TRBD1. In germline, CDR1 is SNHLY, CDR2 FYNNEI. This CDR3 comprises 13 residues. Germline trimming cut 8 bases from V and 6 bases from J; bases unmatched to any gene: 7. The CDR3 sequence: CASAGTGRAEAFF. DNA for the CDR3: TGTGCCAGCGCCGGGACAGGGAGGGCTGAAGCTTTCTTT.

This clonotype occurred many times. This chain's CDR3 is CASSSQGPSSYNEQFF. Here the CDR3 DNA reads TGTGCCAGCAGTTCCCAGGGGCCTAGCTCCTACAATGAGCAGTTCTTC. The J gene is TRBJ2-1, the V gene TRBV2; TRBD1 might be the D (6 bases). With 5 bases removed from V and 0 bases from J, the gap between germline ends came to 14 bases. Germline CDR1 is SNHLY and CDR2 is FYNNEI. CDR3 length: 16 amino acids. The full variable domain, rest sourced from reference TRBV2 and TRBJ2-1, is EPEVTQTPSHQVTQMGQEVILRCVPISNHLYFYWYRQILGQKVEFLVSFYNNEISEKSEIFDDQFSVERPDGSNFTLKIRSTKLEDSAMYFCASSSQGPSSYNEQFFGPGTRLTVL.

This rearrangement joins TRBV5-1 to TRBJ2-5; D tentatively fits TRBD1 or TRBD2 (6 bases each). The CDR3 totals 13 residues. V was pared by 4 bases and J by 5 bases, with 12 bases between. Per the germline V gene, CDR1 is SGHRS and CDR2 is YFSETQ. The DNA for the CDR3 is TGCGCCAGCAGCGGAGGGACACGGGAGACCCAGTACTTC. Translated: CASSGGTRETQYF.

This clonotype has at least ten counts. V usage is TRBV12-3 or TRBV12-4 and J usage is TRBJ2-2, with D perhaps assigned TRBD1 or TRBD2 (6 bases each). The CDR3 is 15 amino acids. V was pared by 7 bases and J by 6 bases, with 18 bases between. This CDR3 is CASTPRGRRAGELFF. The CDR3, as DNA: TGTGCCAGCACCCCACGGGGGCGGAGAGCCGGGGAGCTGTTTTTT.

This clonotype was recorded a few times. V is TRBV20-1 and J is TRBJ2-3, with a possible D match to TRBD2 (5 bases). Germline CDR1 reads DFQATT; CDR2 reads SNEGSKA (reference sequence). This CDR3 comprises 14 residues. CDR3 in DNA: TGCAGCAGTACACCAGCGGCCAGCACAGATACGCAGTATTTT. It yields the protein CSSTPAASTDTQYF.

This chain uses TRBV6-5 with TRBJ1-1; D ambiguous. CDR1 and CDR2 (germline): MNHEY, SVGAGI. Deletions cut 6 bases from V and 0 bases from J, with 11 bases between. CDR3 size: 14 residues. As DNA, the CDR3 is TGTGCCAGCAGCATACTCGGGGTGAACACTGAAGCTTTCTTT. Amino acids: CASSILGVNTEAFF.

This clonotype was counted many times. The rearrangement links TRBV7-8 to TRBJ2-7; weak D call: TRBD1 (5 bases). The CDR3 loop spans 16 amino acids. The V gene lost 1 base and the J gene lost 6 bases, with 19 bases spanning the gap. Looked up from germline, CDR1 is SGHVS and CDR2 is FQNEAQ. This CDR3 reads CASSLEVWTSFPEQYF. As DNA, the CDR3 is TGTGCCAGCAGCTTAGAAGTATGGACAAGCTTCCCCGAGCAGTACTTC. The whole variable domain, filled in from reference TRBV7-8 and TRBJ2-7, reads GAGVSQSPRYKVAKRGQDVALRCDPISGHVSLFWYQQALGQGPEFLTYFQNEAQLDKSGLPSDRFFAERPEGSVSTLKIQRTQQEDSAVYLCASSLEVWTSFPEQYFGPGTRLTVT.

This clonotype has just a few counts. The V and J genes are TRBV7-2 and TRBJ1-3, with D possibly TRBD1 on 5 matching bases. The CDR3 runs 12 residues. Trimming took off 5 bases at V and 8 bases at J, with 10 bases between the two ends. Germline-derived CDR1 and CDR2 are SGHTA and FQGNSA. CDR3 bases: TGTGCCAGCAGCGTCCGGGGGGACACCATATATTTT. Amino acids: CASSVRGDTIYF.

This clonotype was recorded at least ten times. The chain joins TRBV7-8 to TRBJ2-3, with D possibly TRBD2 on 6 matching bases. Germline loops: CDR1 SGHVS, CDR2 FQNEAQ. The germline V and J ends were trimmed by 1 base and 1 base, with 12 bases remaining between them. This CDR3 spans 16 amino acids. The CDR3 nucleotides read TGTGCCAGCAGCTTAGGATTCGGCGGGGGCACAGATACGCAGTATTTT. This encodes CASSLGFGGGTDTQYF.

This clonotype was counted many times. This chain links TRBV7-4 with TRBJ2-1, with D unclear. CDR3 length: 18 amino acids. Germline V gives CDR1 SGHVT, CDR2 SQSDAQ. V was pared by 1 base and J by 3 bases, with 19 bases between. The CDR3 DNA sequence: TGTGCCAGCAGCTTAGTATTTCCAGGTGCAGACGACTACAATGAGCAGTTCTTC. This translates into CASSLVFPGADDYNEQFF.

This clonotype was picked up many times. The chain recombines TRBV5-1 with TRBJ1-4; a possible D gene is TRBD1 (6 bases). The CDR3 runs 15 residues. V was trimmed by 4 bases and J by 6 bases, leaving 16 bases between them. Germline assignment: CDR1 SGHRS and CDR2 YFSETQ. The CDR3 bases are TGCGCCAGCAGCCTTGGAGGGGGATTTTATGAAAAACTGTTTTTT. Its translation: CASSLGGGFYEKLFF.